The 2 T cell receptor beta chains presented below share a single source sample, sequenced in a study of identical twins (dated by TCRdb to the mid-2010s). Library construction relied on 5' RACE. TCRdb names Illumina HiSeq 2000 as the instrument used. TCRdb reprocessing: public reads trimmed at Q25 with fastp, clones called with MiXCR, in-frame beta chains kept. Records with the same CDR3 protein are collapsed into one entry carrying the most frequent genes and DNA. The sample includes fewer than 650,000 distinct CDR3 sequences, with just over 7% observed a single time. The ten most abundant clones make up 1.6% of the sample. These data were also reused for a study on yellow fever vaccine responses in identical twins.

Sequenced material: PBMCs. The receptors originated from a woman younger than 30 in good health.

This clonotype was recorded many times. The V gene is TRBV3-1, the J gene TRBJ2-4; 7 bases are a match to TRBD2. Germline-derived CDR1 and CDR2 are LGHDT and YNNKEL (reference sequence). Trimming took 4 bases from V and 0 from J; bases not matched to a gene: 9. CDR3 length equals 17 residues. The CDR3 sequence is CASSPKASGVAKNIQYF. The CDR3 DNA reads as TGTGCCAGCAGCCCGAAGGCAAGCGGGGTAGCCAAAAACATTCAGTACTTC.

This clonotype was counted a few times. The rearrangement joins TRBV4-2 to TRBJ2-1; 7 positions agree with TRBD2. The J segment lost 3 bases and the V segment lost 1 base, leaving 6 bases of the junction unmatched. The length of the CDR3 is 16 residues. Germline-derived CDR1 and CDR2 are LGHNA and YNFKEQ. CDR3 loop: CASSQGTSDLYNEQFF. CDR3 coding DNA: TGTGCCAGCAGCCAAGGCACTAGCGACCTCTACAATGAGCAGTTCTTC.